This note documents a single T cell receptor (beta chain) sequence. These data belong to a study of blood T cell repertoires in COVID-19. Study-level background: In each case, the material was cDNA or gDNA derived from T cells, B-cell-depleted T cells, or PBMCs.

Original handling: Using reference gene primer amplification, nucleated cell counts were estimated. The table came from immunoSEQ multiplex PCR; TCRdb's copy has only in-frame clones and leaves some out. V, J and clone size are taken as reported in that table, and D and trimming were inferred from the DNA itself. The sample lists over 300,000 clones, roughly 86% occurring once. Trimming left V 3 bases short and J 7 bases short, with 12 bases between. This CDR3 has 14 amino acids. Germline values: CDR1 SGHTA, CDR2 FQGNSA. The gene calls are TRBV7-2 and TRBJ1-4; TRBD1 is a possible D gene (5 bases). The receptor's source is a woman aged 45-65 years with acute or convalescent COVID-19. The sample comprised peripheral blood. The CDR3 DNA follows: TGTGCCAGCAGCTTCGGGGGTCGGGGTGAAAAACTGTTTTTT. It yields the protein CASSFGGRGEKLFF.